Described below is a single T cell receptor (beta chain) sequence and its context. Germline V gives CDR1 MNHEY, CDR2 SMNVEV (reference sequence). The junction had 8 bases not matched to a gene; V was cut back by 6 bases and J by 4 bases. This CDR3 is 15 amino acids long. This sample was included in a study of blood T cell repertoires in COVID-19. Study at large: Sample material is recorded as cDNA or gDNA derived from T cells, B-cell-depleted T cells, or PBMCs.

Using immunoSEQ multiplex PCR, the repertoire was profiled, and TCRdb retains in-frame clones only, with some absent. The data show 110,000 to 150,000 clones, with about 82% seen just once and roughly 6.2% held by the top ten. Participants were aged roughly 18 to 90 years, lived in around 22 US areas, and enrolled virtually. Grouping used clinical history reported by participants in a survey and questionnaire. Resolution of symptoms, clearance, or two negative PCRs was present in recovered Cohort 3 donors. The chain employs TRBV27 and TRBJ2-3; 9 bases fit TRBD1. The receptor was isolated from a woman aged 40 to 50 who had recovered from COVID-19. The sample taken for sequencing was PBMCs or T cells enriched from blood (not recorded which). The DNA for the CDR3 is TGTGCCAGCAGGCCACAGGGGGCGCCCCCAGATACGCAGTATTTT. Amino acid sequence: CASRPQGAPPDTQYF.